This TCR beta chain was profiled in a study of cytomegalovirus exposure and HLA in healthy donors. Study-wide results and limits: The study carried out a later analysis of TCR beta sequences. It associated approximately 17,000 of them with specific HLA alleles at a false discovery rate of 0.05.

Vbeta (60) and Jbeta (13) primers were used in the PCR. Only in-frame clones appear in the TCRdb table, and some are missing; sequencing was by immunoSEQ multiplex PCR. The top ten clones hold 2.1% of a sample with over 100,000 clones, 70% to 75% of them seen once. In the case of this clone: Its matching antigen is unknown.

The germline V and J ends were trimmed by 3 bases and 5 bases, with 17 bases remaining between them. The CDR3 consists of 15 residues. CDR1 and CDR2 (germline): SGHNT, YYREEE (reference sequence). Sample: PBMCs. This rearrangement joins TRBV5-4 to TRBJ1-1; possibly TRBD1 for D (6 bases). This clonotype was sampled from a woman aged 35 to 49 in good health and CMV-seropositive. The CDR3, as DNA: TGTGCCAGCAGCTACCGCAACAGGGTCGGGACTGAAGCTTTCTTT. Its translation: CASSYRNRVGTEAFF.